Listed below are T cell receptor beta chains from one sample, sequenced in a study of regulatory T cells in long-lasting Graves disease. Via MiXCR, TCRdb re-called the multiplex PCR reads, giving one row per CDR3 protein. The sample holds some 250,000 distinct CDR3 sequences, approximately 20% seen once. This sample was shared with a second study, whose subject was T cells in Graves' hyperthyroidism and ophthalmopathy.

The input for sequencing was peripheral blood mononuclear cells (PBMCs), taken at new diagnosis, from a patient treated with antithyroid drugs. These receptors originate from a young woman with Graves disease. The CDR3 runs from the conserved cysteine through the conserved F or W. D genes are given only for firm matches. Rows may omit the clone size; those that give it use once, few, many or a size class.

many | TRBJ2-3 | TRBV20-1 | . | CSVTGPRGNTQYF | TGCAGTGTTACGGGACCTCGGGGGAATACGCAGTATTTT
many | TRBJ1-2 | TRBV5-1 | TRBD1 | CASGKGDRTRNYGYTF | TGCGCCAGCGGCAAGGGGGACAGAACACGGAACTATGGCTACACCTTC
. | TRBJ2-1 | TRBV5-1 | TRBD1 | CASSLWDRRGNEQFF | TGCGCCAGCAGCTTGTGGGACAGGAGAGGGAATGAGCAGTTCTTC
. | TRBJ2-7 | TRBV10-3 | . | CAISDRGGYEQYF | TGTGCCATCAGTGATCGGGGCGGCTACGAGCAGTACTTC
. | TRBJ1-4 | TRBV12-3/TRBV12-4 | . | CASSLGPYTNEKLFF | TGTGCCAGCAGTCTAGGCCCCTACACTAATGAAAAACTGTTTTTT
. | TRBJ2-7 | TRBV18 | TRBD2 | CASSPPGLAGGMVNEQYF | TGTGCCAGCTCACCCCCTGGACTAGCGGGGGGGATGGTGAACGAGCAGTACTTC
. | TRBJ2-1 | TRBV7-8 | . | CASSPRGRGSYNEQFF | TGTGCCAGCAGCCCCCGGGGCAGGGGCTCTTACAATGAGCAGTTCTTC
many | TRBJ2-5 | TRBV3-1 | . | CASSLKSWYQETQYF | TGTGCCAGCAGCCTTAAAAGTTGGTACCAAGAGACCCAGTACTTC
. | TRBJ2-7 | TRBV5-1 | TRBD2 | CASSRLAGEHEQYF | TGCGCCAGCAGTCGACTAGCGGGAGAGCACGAGCAGTACTTC
many | TRBJ2-2 | TRBV6-1 | . | CASSPTLNGELFF | TGTGCCAGCAGCCCGACCTTGAACGGGGAGCTGTTTTTT